The 8 T cell receptor beta chains below come from one sample, sequenced in a study of breast tumors, draining lymph nodes, adjacent tissues. MiXCR, applied by TCRdb to the multiplex PCR reads, yields one record per CDR3 protein. The sample comprises about 46,000 distinct CDR3 sequences, roughly 24% of which are singletons, and about 7.6% rests with the top ten. The sample consisted of breast tumor tissue. The receptors originated from a female donor with breast cancer. Some clones in this sample may be carry-over from other donors' samples.

This clonotype was counted many times. The chain combines TRBV10-3 with TRBJ2-7; 8 bases align to TRBD1. The germline V gene has CDR1 ENHRY and CDR2 SYGVKD. The CDR3 contains 14 residues. Losses at the gene ends were 5 bases for V and 5 bases for J; bases not matched to a gene: 8. The CDR3 loop reads CAISSDRGLNEQYF. CDR3 in DNA: TGTGCCATCAGTTCCGACAGGGGATTAAACGAGCAGTACTTC.

This clonotype was seen repeatedly, ten times or more. V gene TRBV15 combines with J gene TRBJ2-5; TRBD1 agrees at 7 bases. Germline V gene sequence: CDR1 LNHNV, CDR2 YYDKDF (reference sequence). The CDR3 has 15 amino acids. Germline trimming cut 0 bases from V and 4 bases from J; bases unmatched to any gene: 5. DNA of the CDR3: TGTGCCACCAGCAGAGATGTGGCAGGGGGAGAGACCCAGTACTTC. Amino acids: CATSRDVAGGETQYF.

This clonotype has at least ten counts. The chain combines TRBV20-1 with TRBJ2-7; perhaps TRBD2 as D (5 bases). The germline CDR1 and CDR2 sequences are DFQATT and SNEGSKA (reference sequence). V lost 0 bases and J 7 bases, leaving 22 bases between the germline ends. This CDR3 has 16 amino acids. The chain's CDR3 is CSARDSGPGMTMEQYF. In DNA, the CDR3 is TGCAGTGCTAGAGATAGTGGGCCAGGCATGACTATGGAGCAGTACTTC.

This clonotype was observed a few times. This chain uses TRBV13 with TRBJ2-1; 11 bases agree with TRBD1. Germline V gene lookup returns CDR1 PRHDT and CDR2 FYEKMQ (reference sequence). V lost 5 bases and J lost 8; bases outside the gene matches: 8. This CDR3 contains 15 residues. Here the CDR3 reads CASSTPGTGGDEQFF. CDR3 in DNA: TGTGCCAGCAGCACCCCCGGGACAGGGGGGGATGAGCAGTTCTTC.

This clonotype has more than one count but fewer than ten. This chain connects TRBV6-2 or TRBV6-3 to TRBJ1-4, with D tentatively TRBD1 (6 bases). From germline, CDR1 is MNHEY and CDR2 SVGEGT. V lost 7 bases to trimming and J lost 0 bases, with 15 bases between them. The CDR3 consists of 16 residues. CDR3 region: CASKTGPRATNEKLFF. The CDR3 DNA sequence: TGTGCCAGCAAGACAGGTCCCCGCGCAACTAATGAAAAACTGTTTTTT.

The chain combines TRBV7-9 with TRBJ2-4; maybe TRBD2 (5 bases). CDR1 and CDR2 from the germline V gene are SEHNR and FQNEAQ (reference sequence). Trimming took 5 bases from V and 1 from J, leaving 18 bases between them. The CDR3 covers 17 residues. CDR3 DNA: TGTGCCAGCAGCCTTGGCTATCGGGGAACGGCCAAAAACATTCAGTACTTC. This sequence encodes CASSLGYRGTAKNIQYF.

This clonotype was detected many times. This rearrangement joins TRBV29-1 to TRBJ2-3, with 10 bases lining up with TRBD2. Germline CDR1 reads SQVTM; CDR2 reads ANQGSEA. V lost 6 bases and J lost 0; bases outside the gene matches: 6. This CDR3 spans 15 amino acids. CDR3 amino acids: CSVLSGRHSTDTQYF. The CDR3 region has the DNA TGCAGCGTCCTTAGCGGGAGGCATAGCACAGATACGCAGTATTTT.

In its sample, this clonotype was seen a few times. Possible read error: a much larger clone is one base away. The rearrangement uses TRBV4-2 and TRBJ2-1; 10 bases fit TRBD2. Trimming took 0 bases from V and 8 from J; bases not matched to a gene: 10. Germline CDR1 is LGHNA and CDR2 is YNFKEQ. This CDR3 is 17 amino acids long. The CDR3 is CASSQDPFVAGGDEQFF. The CDR3 DNA reads TGTGCCAGCAGCCAAGATCCCTTCGTAGCGGGGGGTGATGAGCAGTTCTTC.